A selection of T cell receptor beta chains follows, all from one sample in a study of cytomegalovirus exposure and HLA in healthy donors. The protocol was immunoSEQ multiplex PCR, while the TCRdb copy is restricted to in-frame clones and leaves out a portion. This table has 150,000 or so clones, roughly 75% appearing once. The sequencing sample was made of PBMCs. The receptors were gathered from a woman aged 50 to 60 in good health and CMV-seropositive. Each CDR3 is given with its conserved first and last residue. The order of the fields is clone size, D gene, V gene, J gene, CDR3 DNA, CDR3 protein. A D gene is named only where the DNA matches it firmly. Size tells how often a clone was seen (once, few, many) or the class of an expanded clone, and some rows leave it out.

few	TRBD1	TRBV11-2	TRBJ2-3	TGTGCCAGCAGATTGGGACAGGGACGGGATACGCAGTATTTT	CASRLGQGRDTQYF
-	-	TRBV28	TRBJ2-7	TGTGCCAGCAGTTTCCAGGAAGGGCAGTACTTC	CASSFQEGQYF
once	-	TRBV28	TRBJ2-1	TGTGCCAGCTGCCCGGATGGGCCAGGCTACAATGAGCAGTTCTTC	CASCPDGPGYNEQFF
-	-	TRBV28	TRBJ1-2	TGTGCCAGCAGTTCCCCGTCCTGGGAGCGGGGCTACACCTTC	CASSSPSWERGYTF
-	-	TRBV6-6	TRBJ1-2	TGTGCCACTAGGACAGTCGGTGGCTACACCTTC	CATRTVGGYTF
-	TRBD2	TRBV27	TRBJ2-3	TGTGCCAGCGGACTAGGACCTAGCACAGATACGCAGTATTTT	CASGLGPSTDTQYF
few	-	TRBV7-9	TRBJ2-3	TGTGCCAGCAGCTTGAGAACAGGGGAGGCGGATACGCAGTATTTT	CASSLRTGEADTQYF
-	-	TRBV10-2	TRBJ1-1	TGCGCCAGCAGTGAGTCTGGTACGAGGCAGGGTTCGTACGCTTTCTTT	CASSESGTRQGSYAFF
-	TRBD2	TRBV5-1	TRBJ2-3	TGCGCCAGCAGCCTTAGCGGGGGGTTCACGCAGTATTTT	CASSLSGGFTQYF
-	-	TRBV20-1	TRBJ1-2	TGCGGTGCACATCTTAACGGGGGCTACACCTTC	CGAHLNGGYTF
-	-	TRBV28	TRBJ1-2	TGTGCCAGCAGTCCCCGACAGCTATATGGCTACACCTTC	CASSPRQLYGYTF
-	-	TRBV20-1	TRBJ2-2	TGCAGTGCTGACAGCACCGGGGAGCTGTTTTTT	CSADSTGELFF
-	TRBD2	TRBV11-2	TRBJ2-7	TGTGCCAGCAGCTTAGATATAGCGGGAGGAGGGGAGCAGTACTTC	CASSLDIAGGGEQYF
-	TRBD1	TRBV5-1	TRBJ2-5	TGCGCCAGCACGGGGACAGCCCAAGAGACCCAGTACTTC	CASTGTAQETQYF
-	-	TRBV7-2	TRBJ1-2	TGTGCCAGCAGCTCTCGGGTGTCCTCCAGGGAGGAAGGTGGCTACACCTTC	CASSSRVSSREEGGYTF